The 15 T cell receptor beta chains below were found in one sample sequenced in a study of T cells in localized non-small cell lung cancer. The repertoire was sequenced with immunoSEQ multiplex PCR; TCRdb's copy has only in-frame clones and lacks some. There are roughly 6,300 clones in the sample; over 14% occur only once, and about 5% lies in the top ten. The sample was normal lung tissue next to the tumor, taken before any cancer treatment. These receptors all stem from a male donor aged 60 or over with stage II squamous cell lung carcinoma.

CDR3 amino acids: CASRPDAQGLQPQHF. For the CDR3, the DNA is TGTGCCAGCAGACCTGACGCACAGGGGCTCCAGCCCCAGCATTTT. The rearrangement joins TRBV6-8 to TRBJ1-5, with TRBD1 matching 7 bases. J gave up 7 bases and V 6 bases, and 12 bases lay outside the gene matches. The germline V gene has CDR1 MNHGY and CDR2 SAAAGT. CDR3 length: 15 residues.

By sample fraction, this clone is medium-sized. This chain joins TRBV11-3 and TRBJ2-2; D is unresolved. Germline assignment: CDR1 SGHNT and CDR2 YENEEA. This CDR3 is 15 amino acids long. Trimming left V 2 bases short and J 0 bases short, with 7 bases between. This chain's CDR3 is CASSLLGPNTGELFF. CDR3 DNA sequence: TGTGCCAGCAGCTTATTGGGCCCGAACACCGGGGAGCTGTTTTTT. Looking up the rest from reference TRBV11-3 and TRBJ2-2 gives the full variable domain: EAGVVQSPRYKIIEKKQPVAFWCNPISGHNTLYWYLQNLGQGPELLIRYENEEAVDDSQLPKDRFSAERLKGVDSTLKIQPAELGDSAVYLCASSLLGPNTGELFFGEGSRLTVL.

This clone was recorded many times. This chain links TRBV9 with TRBJ1-1; the D gene is possibly TRBD1 (5 bases). Trimming removed 5 bases from V and 3 bases from J, with 17 bases in between. CDR3 size: 15 residues. Germline V gives CDR1 SGDLS, CDR2 YYNGEE. The CDR3: CASRDPFGGYTEAFF. The CDR3 nucleotides read TGTGCCAGCAGAGATCCGTTCGGGGGGTACACTGAAGCTTTCTTT.

Sample share makes this clone medium-sized. The chain carries TRBV11-3 and TRBJ1-5; TRBD1 aligns across 9 bases. CDR3 length: 15 amino acids. With V trimmed by 5 bases and J by 2 bases, 4 bases remained unmatched. Per germline, CDR1 SGHNT and CDR2 YENEEA. This CDR3 reads CASSQRTGGNQPQHF. The CDR3 coding sequence is TGTGCCAGCAGCCAAAGGACAGGGGGCAATCAGCCCCAGCATTTT.

V usage is TRBV29-1 and J usage is TRBJ2-7; 9 nucleotides line up with TRBD1. This CDR3 contains 13 residues. Per germline, CDR1 SQVTM and CDR2 ANQGSEA. The CDR3 spells CAGTTGGPYEQYF. The CDR3 DNA sequence: TGCGCCGGCACTACAGGGGGCCCCTACGAGCAGTACTTC.

On this clone: The sample has other DNA sequences that encode this CDR3 too. This chain joins TRBV6-8 and TRBJ1-1; no firm D call. The V and J ends lost 5 bases and 0 bases respectively, with 10 bases between them. In germline, CDR1 is MNHGY, CDR2 SAAAGT. The CDR3 length is 14 residues. DNA of the CDR3: TGTGCCAGCAGTCGCACAGAATTGAACACTGAAGCTTTCTTT. It translates to CASSRTELNTEAFF.

The rearrangement links TRBV6-8 to TRBJ1-5; the D is unclear. Deletions cut 7 bases from V and 3 bases from J, with 10 bases between. The CDR3 loop spans 13 amino acids. Germline-derived CDR1 and CDR2 are MNHGY and SAAAGT. In nucleotides, the CDR3 is TGTGCCAGCACCCGGACCCACAATCAGCCCCAGCATTTT. Translation: CASTRTHNQPQHF.

This clone came up a few times. The chain joins TRBV6-8 to TRBJ1-2; D possibly corresponds to TRBD1 (5 bases). The CDR3 is made up of 15 amino acids. Germline-derived CDR1 and CDR2 are MNHGY and SAAAGT. The V end lost 5 bases, the J end lost 4 bases, and 17 bases lay between the germline ends. Here the CDR3 DNA reads TGTGCCAGCAGTGGAGGGGAACTTCGTGCCTATGGCTACACCTTC. Its translation is CASSGGELRAYGYTF.

This clone has more than one count but fewer than ten. V gene TRBV11-3 combines with J gene TRBJ2-2, with 9 bases aligning to TRBD2. Germline V gene lookup returns CDR1 SGHNT and CDR2 YENEEA. CDR3 length equals 18 residues. Trimming cost V 7 bases and J 3 bases; bases outside gene matches: 15. As DNA, the CDR3 is TGTGCCAGCAATCTCGGCGGGAGCGGGAGGCCGGACACCGGGGAGCTGTTTTTT. Translation gives CASNLGGSGRPDTGELFF.

The J gene is TRBJ2-1, the V gene TRBV28, with D possibly TRBD2 on 6 matching bases. Germline lookup yields CDR1 MDHEN and CDR2 SYDVKM. With 6 bases removed from V and 9 bases from J, the gap between germline ends came to 15 bases. The CDR3 extends over 13 amino acids. This CDR3 reads CASSSMGLGEQFF. CDR3 nucleotides: TGTGCCAGCAGCTCCATGGGACTGGGTGAGCAGTTCTTC.

The sample holds a few counts of this clone. The chain couples TRBV6-8 to TRBJ2-7; TRBD2 agrees at 7 bases. The CDR3 covers 13 residues. J gave up 6 bases and V 9 bases, and 11 bases lay outside the gene matches. Germline values: CDR1 MNHGY, CDR2 SAAAGT. Here the CDR3 DNA reads TGTGCCAGTATGATTGGGAGGGCTGGCGAGCAGTACTTC. Encoded protein: CASMIGRAGEQYF.

This clone has just one count. The rearrangement joins TRBV18 to TRBJ2-6, with TRBD1 identical over 7 bases. This CDR3 contains 17 residues. V lost 2 bases, J lost 1 base, and 5 bases stayed unmatched. CDR1 and CDR2 from the germline V gene are KGHSH and LQKENI. The CDR3 DNA reads TGTGCCAGCTCACCATACACAGGGGTATCTGGGGCCAACGTCCTGACTTTC. Its translation is CASSPYTGVSGANVLTF.

V gene TRBV16 combines with J gene TRBJ2-7, with 9 bases that match TRBD1. With V trimmed by 0 bases and J by 3 bases, 9 bases remained unmatched. Looked up from germline, CDR1 is KGHSY and CDR2 is FQNENV. The CDR3 is made up of 17 amino acids. The CDR3 DNA follows: TGTGCCAGCAGCCAATCTCGAACGACAGGGGGTGACTACGAGCAGTACTTC. Translating it yields CASSQSRTTGGDYEQYF.

This chain uses TRBV6-8 with TRBJ2-2, with unresolved D. Trimming cost V 5 bases and J 5 bases, with 9 bases left between them. In germline, CDR1 is MNHGY, CDR2 SAAAGT. The CDR3 is 13 amino acids. The CDR3 spells CASSLQITGELFF. Written as DNA, the CDR3 is TGTGCCAGCAGTCTTCAGATAACCGGGGAGCTGTTTTTT.

Many counts were recorded for this clone. V and J are TRBV11-3 and TRBJ1-2, with D possibly being TRBD1 (6 bases). This CDR3 has 17 amino acids. Germline V gene lookup returns CDR1 SGHNT and CDR2 YENEEA. Trimming removed 5 bases at V and 0 bases at J, with 19 bases between. CDR3: CASSQGFGDKANYGYTF. The CDR3 DNA sequence: TGTGCCAGCAGCCAAGGGTTCGGGGACAAAGCTAACTATGGCTACACCTTC.